The entry below describes one T cell receptor beta chain. These data belong to a study of control samples from healthy donors and cancer patients. From germline, CDR1 is SGHKS and CDR2 YYEKEE (reference sequence). The germline V and J ends were trimmed by 4 bases and 3 bases, with 7 bases remaining between them. This CDR3 is built from 12 residues. Clones were sequenced by immunoSEQ multiplex PCR, and TCRdb holds only the in-frame ones, with some missing. The profile shows some 410,000 clones, around 90% of them singletons. J is TRBJ1-1 and V is TRBV5-5; no firm D call. The origin of this receptor is a man in his forties with head and neck cancer. The material sequenced was PBMCs. In DNA, the CDR3 is TGTGCCAGCAGCGGGTGGGACACTGAAGCTTTCTTT. Protein product: CASSGWDTEAFF.